This entry lists 9 T cell receptor beta chains sequenced from one sample in a study of blood T cells in healthy people across ages. A sample-barcoded 5' primer and a J-beta primer mix were used in a second PCR of about 6 to 12 cycles. Using its own MiXCR run on the 5' RACE reads, TCRdb lists one record per CDR3 protein. The sample lists nearly 800,000 distinct CDR3 sequences, just under 25% seen once, with roughly 3.8% in the top ten. This sample was also put to use in a study of T cells of mothers and their children.

Sequencing was done on a sample of blood. These receptors all stem from a boy younger than 18 in good health.

In its sample, this clonotype was seen a few times. This chain uses TRBV27 with TRBJ2-5; tentative D call: TRBD1 (5 bases). Germline assignment: CDR1 MNHEY and CDR2 SMNVEV (reference sequence). V dropped 2 bases and J dropped 5 bases, with 9 bases sitting between them. The CDR3 length is 13 residues. The CDR3 reads CASSLDKGETQYF. CDR3 nucleotides: TGTGCCAGCAGTTTAGATAAGGGGGAGACCCAGTACTTC.

The V and J genes are TRBV6-2 or TRBV6-3 and TRBJ1-4; no firm D call. CDR3 length: 15 residues. Trimming left V 4 bases short and J 4 bases short, with 13 bases between. The germline V gene has CDR1 MNHEY and CDR2 SVGEGT. Here the CDR3 reads CASSSASRSNEKLFF. CDR3 bases: TGTGCCAGCAGTTCCGCCTCGCGCAGTAATGAAAAACTGTTTTTT.

This clonotype has a count of ten or more. V gene TRBV28 combines with J gene TRBJ1-2; the match to TRBD1 covers 7 bases. The V segment lost 4 bases and the J segment 5 bases; nucleotides outside the gene matches: 7. This CDR3 is 14 amino acids long. Germline V CDR1 and CDR2: MDHEN, SYDVKM. This chain's CDR3 is CASSWPGGLYGYTF. In DNA, the CDR3 is TGTGCCAGCAGTTGGCCAGGGGGTTTGTATGGCTACACCTTC.

CDR3 in DNA: TGTGCCAGCAGAGAAGGGACAGGCGGAAACACCATATATTTT. This codes for CASREGTGGNTIYF. The chain recombines TRBV7-9 with TRBJ1-3; TRBD1 aligns across 8 bases. The CDR3 totals 14 residues. Germline trimming cut 6 bases from V and 4 bases from J; bases unmatched to any gene: 5. CDR1 SEHNR and CDR2 FQNEAQ come from the germline V gene (reference sequence).

The gene calls are TRBV3-1 and TRBJ1-5; TRBD1 is a possible D gene (5 bases). CDR1 is LGHDT and CDR2 is YNNKEL in the germline V gene (reference sequence). V lost 8 bases and J lost 1, with 9 bases in between. The CDR3 is 13 amino acids. The CDR3 reads CASGGGSNQPQHF. The CDR3 coding sequence is TGTGCCAGCGGGGGTGGGAGCAATCAGCCCCAGCATTTT.

The J gene is TRBJ2-2, the V gene TRBV7-8; D is undetermined. The CDR3 runs to 13 residues. Germline V lookup: CDR1 SGHVS, CDR2 FQNEAQ. The V gene lost 7 bases and the J gene lost 3 bases, with 9 bases spanning the gap. Here the CDR3 DNA reads TGTGCCAGCAAGGACGTCTACACCGGGGAGCTGTTTTTT. Encoded protein: CASKDVYTGELFF.

There are a few counts of this clonotype. The junction departs from germline at one end; a sequencing error may be responsible. This chain connects TRBV18 to TRBJ2-7, with 14 bases lining up with TRBD2. This CDR3 is built from 16 residues. Germline values: CDR1 KGHSH, CDR2 LQKENI. CDR3 in amino acids: CVSSPPGLAGVYEQYF. The CDR3 region has the DNA TGTGTCAGCTCACCACCGGGACTAGCGGGGGTCTACGAGCAGTACTTC.

The rearrangement uses TRBV11-2 and TRBJ2-6; D gene ambiguous. The CDR3 totals 19 residues. Germline V gene lookup returns CDR1 SGHAT and CDR2 FQNNGV. The V and J ends lost 3 bases and 0 bases respectively, with 18 bases between them. DNA for the CDR3: TGTGCCAGCAGCTTTTCGATTGCCCGTGGGGACTCTGGGGCCAACGTCCTGACTTTC. Its translation is CASSFSIARGDSGANVLTF. Full variable domain (remainder filled in from reference TRBV11-2 and TRBJ2-6): EAGVAQSPRYKIIEKRQSVAFWCNPISGHATLYWYQQILGQGPKLLIQFQNNGVVDDSQLPKDRFSAERLKGVDSTLKIQPAKLEDSAVYLCASSFSIARGDSGANVLTFGAGSRLTVL.

V and J are TRBV2 and TRBJ2-2; tentatively, D is TRBD2 (6 bases). V was clipped by 6 bases and J by 3 bases, with 11 bases between them. Looked up from germline, CDR1 is SNHLY and CDR2 is FYNNEI. The CDR3 length is 14 residues. The CDR3 loop is CASRTSRDTGELFF. CDR3 in DNA: TGTGCCAGCAGGACTAGTAGAGACACCGGGGAGCTGTTTTTT.